This passage covers 26 T cell receptor beta chains from one sample sequenced in a study of technical replicates of blood from four donors. Clones were read by immunoSEQ multiplex PCR, and TCRdb kept only the in-frame ones, dropping some. This sample has about 88,000 clones, with just under 95% found just once. The specimen sequenced was T cells isolated from PBMCs. Receptor source: a human donor in good health.

The chain combines TRBV14 with TRBJ2-3; 13 positions agree with TRBD2. Germline V gene sequence: CDR1 SGHDN, CDR2 FVKESK. The V and J ends lost 3 bases and 0 bases, in that order; junction bases with no gene match: 3. The CDR3 covers 17 residues. DNA for the CDR3: TGTGCCAGCAGCCATTGGACTAGCGGGAGTAGCACAGATACGCAGTATTTT. As protein: CASSHWTSGSSTDTQYF. Together with reference TRBV14 and TRBJ2-3, the CDR3 gives the full variable domain: EAGVTQFPSHSVIEKGQTVTLRCDPISGHDNLYWYRRVMGKEIKFLLHFVKESKQDESGMPNNRFLAERTGGTYSTLKVQPAELEDSGVYFCASSHWTSGSSTDTQYFGPGTRLTVL.

This clone was observed a handful of times. The chain couples TRBV5-4 to TRBJ1-1; 8 bases match TRBD1. The CDR3 runs to 14 residues. Germline assignment: CDR1 SGHNT and CDR2 YYREEE (reference sequence). The V segment lost 4 bases and the J segment 7 bases; nucleotides outside the gene matches: 9. CDR3 protein: CASSVDRADGEAFF. DNA for the CDR3: TGTGCCAGCAGCGTGGACAGGGCTGATGGTGAAGCTTTCTTT.

This chain uses TRBV4-1 with TRBJ2-6; D is unresolved. This CDR3 comprises 13 residues. Germline lookup yields CDR1 MGHRA and CDR2 YSYEKL. The V end was cut by 4 bases, the J end by 3 bases, with 4 bases between. CDR3 amino acids: CASSPVGANVLTF. CDR3 DNA sequence: TGCGCCAGCAGCCCCGTTGGGGCCAACGTCCTGACTTTC.

The gene calls are TRBV25-1 and TRBJ2-7; TRBD2 aligns across 8 bases. The CDR3 covers 14 residues. V was pared by 3 bases and J by 5 bases, with 6 bases of the junction left unmatched. CDR1 is MGHDK, CDR2 SYGVNS, per germline. CDR3 region: CASSDSGGPHEQYF. CDR3 sequence (DNA): TGTGCCAGCAGTGACTCGGGAGGGCCCCACGAGCAGTACTTC.

V and J are TRBV5-6 and TRBJ2-2, with 9 bases matching TRBD1. CDR1 and CDR2 from the germline V gene are SGHDT and YYEEEE. The CDR3 has 16 amino acids. V lost 0 bases and J lost 4; bases outside the gene matches: 4. The CDR3 coding sequence is TGTGCCAGCAGCTTGGCTTGGGACAGGGTCACCGGGGAGCTGTTTTTT. Its translation is CASSLAWDRVTGELFF.

The rearrangement links TRBV7-9 to TRBJ1-1; D is possibly TRBD1 (6 bases). Between the trimmed V and J ends, which lost 7 bases and 1 base, there was a span of 16 bases. The CDR3 has 15 amino acids. The V gene's germline CDR1 is SEHNR and CDR2 FQNEAQ (reference sequence). The CDR3 DNA sequence: TGTGCCAGCAACCCGTGGGGGGGGCCGAACACTGAAGCTTTCTTT. It codes for CASNPWGGPNTEAFF. The whole variable domain, filled in from reference TRBV7-9 and TRBJ1-1, reads DTGVSQNPRHKITKRGQNVTFRCDPISEHNRLYWYRQTLGQGPEFLTYFQNEAQLEKSRLLSDRFSAERPKGSFSTLEIQRTEQGDSAMYLCASNPWGGPNTEAFFGQGTRLTVV.

The gene calls are TRBV28 and TRBJ2-7; D not certain. The CDR3 length is 12 residues. The ends were cut back, 5 bases at V and 3 bases at J, with 8 bases in the middle. CDR1 and CDR2 from the germline V gene are MDHEN and SYDVKM. In DNA, the CDR3 is TGTGCCAGCAGTCCAACATACTACGAGCAGTACTTC. It is translated as CASSPTYYEQYF.

The chain combines TRBV9 with TRBJ2-5, with TRBD2 identical over 8 bases. The germline CDR1 and CDR2 sequences are SGDLS and YYNGEE. J was trimmed by 1 base and V by 4 bases; bases with no gene match: 9. The CDR3 has 16 amino acids. The CDR3 region has the DNA TGTGCCAGCAGCCCTGGCGAGCGGGAGACCCAAGAGACCCAGTACTTC. Translated, it gives CASSPGERETQETQYF.

The rearrangement links TRBV29-1 to TRBJ2-6; D gene ambiguous. Trimming shortened V by 7 bases and J by 1 base, and 11 bases separated the two germline ends. From germline, CDR1 is SQVTM and CDR2 ANQGSEA. This CDR3 is 14 amino acids long. CDR3 amino acids: CSAVTISGANVLTF. CDR3 DNA: TGCAGCGCCGTTACAATTTCTGGGGCCAACGTCCTGACTTTC.

The chain combines TRBV2 with TRBJ2-7, with D unresolved. This CDR3 has 12 amino acids. V lost 5 bases and J 5 bases, leaving 10 bases between the germline ends. Germline values: CDR1 SNHLY, CDR2 FYNNEI. The DNA for the CDR3 is TGTGCCAGCAGTTTCCCAAGCCACGAGCAGTACTTC. Its protein is CASSFPSHEQYF.

V usage is TRBV29-1 and J usage is TRBJ2-7; TRBD2 might be the D (5 bases). Trimming stripped 6 bases from V and 0 bases from J, with 15 bases between. Germline values: CDR1 SQVTM, CDR2 ANQGSEA. The CDR3 runs to 14 residues. The CDR3 DNA follows: TGCAGCGTCGACGATGGCGGGCGCTCCTACGAGCAGTACTTC. This codes for CSVDDGGRSYEQYF.

The chain carries TRBV4-3 and TRBJ2-7; 9 bases fit TRBD1. CDR3 length: 15 residues. The germline V gene has CDR1 LGHNA and CDR2 YSLEER. V shed 2 bases, J shed 2 bases, and the junction held 4 bases outside the gene matches. This CDR3 reads CASSQFTGGTYEQYF. DNA of the CDR3: TGCGCCAGCAGCCAATTTACAGGGGGCACCTACGAGCAGTACTTC.

The chain has TRBV2 and TRBJ2-4; 8 bases agree with TRBD1. The V and J ends lost 8 bases and 7 bases, in that order; junction bases with no gene match: 10. Germline V gene data show CDR1 as SNHLY and CDR2 as FYNNEI. CDR3 size: 14 residues. The CDR3 sequence is CASDLGQGLNIQYF. Here the CDR3 DNA reads TGTGCCAGCGATCTAGGACAGGGCTTGAACATTCAGTACTTC.

DNA of the CDR3: TGTGCCAGCAGCGGCAGGGGTCACGGGGAGCTGTTTTTT. This translates into CASSGRGHGELFF. The rearrangement uses TRBV7-9 and TRBJ2-2, with D possibly matching TRBD1 (6 bases). CDR1 and CDR2 (germline): SEHNR, FQNEAQ (reference sequence). Trimming took off 5 bases at V and 7 bases at J, with 11 bases between the two ends. This CDR3 has 13 amino acids.

This chain's CDR3 is CASSLTGHQNTEAFF. Written as DNA, the CDR3 is TGCGCCAGCAGCTTGACGGGACACCAGAACACTGAAGCTTTCTTT. The J gene is TRBJ1-1, the V gene TRBV5-1, with D perhaps TRBD1 (6 bases). Germline V lookup: CDR1 SGHRS, CDR2 YFSETQ. The CDR3 consists of 15 residues. Trimming pared 1 base from V and 1 base from J, leaving 11 bases between.

The gene calls are TRBV18 and TRBJ1-1; D uncertain. The CDR3 is 14 residues long. Between the trimmed V and J ends, which lost 4 bases and 0 bases, there was a span of 9 bases. The germline gives CDR1 KGHSH, CDR2 LQKENI. CDR3 sequence: CASSQTVLNTEAFF. The CDR3 DNA sequence: TGTGCCAGCTCACAAACAGTCTTGAACACTGAAGCTTTCTTT.

The rearrangement uses TRBV9 and TRBJ1-1, with D possibly TRBD1 on 5 matching bases. This CDR3 is built from 15 residues. Germline V CDR1 and CDR2: SGDLS, YYNGEE. The germline V and J ends were trimmed by 6 bases and 1 base, with 16 bases remaining between them. CDR3 sequence: CASTLGGDPNTEAFF. Written as DNA, the CDR3 is TGTGCCAGCACCCTGGGGGGGGACCCGAACACTGAAGCTTTCTTT.

This rearrangement joins TRBV27 to TRBJ2-3; 15 bases map to TRBD2. The CDR3 is made up of 18 amino acids. Germline V gene data show CDR1 as MNHEY and CDR2 as SMNVEV (reference sequence). V lost 2 bases and J lost 9; bases outside the gene matches: 12. The CDR3 is CASSLGLAGGLGTGTQYF. Written as DNA, the CDR3 is TGTGCCAGCAGTTTAGGACTAGCGGGAGGGCTGGGAACGGGCACGCAGTATTTT.

The rearrangement uses TRBV9 and TRBJ2-5, with 8 nucleotides matching TRBD2. Losses at the gene ends were 0 bases for V and 5 bases for J; bases not matched to a gene: 12. This CDR3 is built from 17 residues. From germline, CDR1 is SGDLS and CDR2 YYNGEE. CDR3 sequence: CASSVDSLGLGAETQYF. The DNA for the CDR3 is TGTGCCAGCAGCGTAGATAGTCTGGGACTAGGGGCTGAGACCCAGTACTTC.

The chain recombines TRBV2 with TRBJ2-1, with D possibly matching TRBD2 (5 bases). V was shortened by 8 bases and J by 0 bases, with 14 bases between the two germline ends. Germline CDR1 and CDR2: SNHLY and FYNNEI. The CDR3 contains 15 residues. The CDR3 reads CASQSSRASYNEQFF. CDR3 nucleotide sequence: TGTGCCAGCCAGTCTAGCCGCGCCTCCTACAATGAGCAGTTCTTC.

This clone was picked up one time. CDR3 DNA: TGTGCCAGCAGTGAAGGGTTGAGTCGAACCTACGAGCAGTACTTC. Protein sequence: CASSEGLSRTYEQYF. V usage is TRBV6-1 and J usage is TRBJ2-7; D unresolved. The V end lost 1 base, the J end lost 2 bases, and 12 bases lay between the germline ends. The CDR3 contains 15 residues. Germline assignment: CDR1 MNHNS and CDR2 SASEGT.

The rearrangement joins TRBV9 to TRBJ2-7; TRBD1 is a possible D gene (5 bases). Germline assignment: CDR1 SGDLS and CDR2 YYNGEE. Trimming stripped 0 bases from V and 0 bases from J, with 10 bases between. The CDR3 loop spans 15 amino acids. The CDR3 region is CASSVEDSYSYEQYF. In nucleotides, the CDR3 is TGTGCCAGCAGCGTAGAAGACAGTTACTCCTACGAGCAGTACTTC.

The chain combines TRBV14 with TRBJ1-2; 7 positions match TRBD1. J gave up 3 bases and V 4 bases, and 11 bases lay outside the gene matches. Germline-derived CDR1 and CDR2 are SGHDN and FVKESK. The CDR3 length is 16 residues. The CDR3 nucleotides are TGTGCCAGCAGCCTTAGGACAGGATTCCCGCACTATGGCTACACCTTC. Its translation: CASSLRTGFPHYGYTF.

V gene TRBV2 combines with J gene TRBJ2-1; 8 bases align to TRBD1. From germline, CDR1 is SNHLY and CDR2 FYNNEI. The V gene end was trimmed by 6 bases and the J gene end by 8 bases; junction bases not matched to a gene: 12. CDR3 size: 15 residues. The CDR3 spells CASRVQGGRDDEQFF. The CDR3 coding sequence is TGTGCCAGCAGGGTACAGGGGGGCCGCGACGATGAGCAGTTCTTC.

The V call is TRBV29-1, the J call TRBJ1-4; D gene uncertain. There are 10 residues in the CDR3. V shed 5 bases and J shed 5 bases, with 3 bases lying between them. Per germline, CDR1 SQVTM and CDR2 ANQGSEA. CDR3 sequence: CSVQNEKLFF. The CDR3 nucleotides read TGCAGCGTTCAGAATGAAAAACTGTTTTTT.

The chain joins TRBV6-5 to TRBJ1-2, with D possibly matching TRBD1 (6 bases). CDR3 length: 14 amino acids. The germline gives CDR1 MNHEY, CDR2 SVGAGI. The V and J ends lost 4 bases and 8 bases respectively, with 17 bases between them. In nucleotides, the CDR3 is TGTGCCAGCAGTTCCAGGCAGGGGATATACGGCTACACCTTC. Its translation is CASSSRQGIYGYTF.